This T cell receptor (beta chain) was captured in a study of TIL therapy for anti-PD-1-resistant metastatic lung cancer. Study information: Tumors carried a median roughly 1.5 non-synonymous mutations per megabase.

The sample holds a few counts of this clone. From germline, CDR1 is SGHAT and CDR2 FQNNGV. CDR3 length: 12 amino acids. V gave up 5 bases and J gave up 13 bases; unmatched junction bases: 8. Time point specified: pre-treatment sample, taken before nivolumab and TIL therapy. Most excised metastases sampled were pleural nodules or supraclavicular lymph nodes. Progressing patients received lymphodepletion, expanded TIL infusion and IL-2. The libraries were made with immunoSEQ v3. Clones were sequenced by immunoSEQ multiplex PCR, and TCRdb holds only the in-frame ones, with some missing. This sample has approximately 95,000 clones, with 65% found just once.

This sample comprised tumor tissue, obtained at baseline. The rearrangement links TRBV11-2 to TRBJ2-1; 7 bases agree with TRBD1. The TCR sequence derives from a person aged 25 to 79 with non-small cell lung cancer. The CDR3 is CASSLTDREQFF. The CDR3, as DNA: TGTGCCAGCAGCCTAACAGACAGGGAACAGTTCTTC.